The rows below give T cell receptor beta chains drawn from one sample of a study of metastatic and nonmetastatic thyroid tumors. TCRdb re-called the PCR reads with MiXCR. Of more than 85,000 clones detected, less than 10% appear once; the ten largest clones hold roughly 10%. The sequencing sample was made of blood. The receptors derive from a female donor with papillary thyroid cancer or a benign thyroid nodule (not recorded which). Some clones in this sample may be carry-over from other donors' samples. Each CDR3 is given with its conserved first and last residue. The D gene is left open where the match is weak. Clone size is stated in some rows and not others, as once, few, many or a class when expanded.

TRBJ2-7	TRBD1	many	TRBV30	TGTGCCTGGAGTGTACTGGACAGGGGGCCCTCTGAGCAGTACTTC	CAWSVLDRGPSEQYF
TRBJ1-1	-	many	TRBV5-5	TGTGCCAGCACCAGGACCACGGGGAGTGAAGCTTTCTTT	CASTRTTGSEAFF
TRBJ1-1	TRBD1	-	TRBV20-1	TGCAGTGGGGAGGACAGGGGAGAGACTGAAGCTTTCTTT	CSGEDRGETEAFF
TRBJ1-4	TRBD1	many	TRBV18	TGTGCCAGCTCACCGGGACAGGGGGGTGAAAAACTGTTTTTT	CASSPGQGGEKLFF
TRBJ2-2	-	many	TRBV4-1	TGCGCCAGCAGCCCCGTACGGGGCGCCAGGACCGGGGAGCTGTTTTTT	CASSPVRGARTGELFF
TRBJ1-1	TRBD1	many	TRBV5-1	TGCGCCAGCGGACAGGGGGCAAGGAACACTGAAGCTTTCTTT	CASGQGARNTEAFF
TRBJ1-3	-	many	TRBV12-3/TRBV12-4	TGTGCCAGCAGACTCCAGGGGAGGGGTACTGGAAACACCATATATTTT	CASRLQGRGTGNTIYF
TRBJ1-4	-	many	TRBV6-1	TGTGCCAGCAGTGAATATGAGGGTATGGGCGAAAAACTGTTTTTT	CASSEYEGMGEKLFF
TRBJ1-1	-	many	TRBV3-1	TGTGCCAGCAGCCAAGTTCCTGAGAACACTGAAGCTTTCTTT	CASSQVPENTEAFF
TRBJ1-2	-	many	TRBV5-8	TGTGCCAGCAGCCTGCGGGCGGCCGGACTATATGGCTACACCTTC	CASSLRAAGLYGYTF
TRBJ1-5	TRBD1	many	TRBV27	TGTGCCAGCAGTTTAATGGGACAGGGGAATCAGCCCCAGCATTTT	CASSLMGQGNQPQHF
TRBJ2-7	TRBD1	many	TRBV2	TGTGCCAGCAGAGGGTCAGGGGGAAAGAACGAGCAGTACTTC	CASRGSGGKNEQYF
TRBJ1-1	-	-	TRBV6-5	TGTGCCAGCAGTTACCTCATGAACACTGAAGCTTTCTTT	CASSYLMNTEAFF
TRBJ1-4	TRBD1	-	TRBV4-3	TGCGCCAGCAGCCAAGTTCCGGAACAGGGGGCGCGTGAAAAACTGTTTTTT	CASSQVPEQGAREKLFF
TRBJ2-1	-	many	TRBV28	TGTGCCAGCACCACGGGCTACAATGAGCAGTTCTTC	CASTTGYNEQFF
TRBJ2-1	-	many	TRBV5-1	TGCGCCAGCAGCTTGGGACAGCCATACAATGAGCAGTTCTTC	CASSLGQPYNEQFF
TRBJ1-5	-	many	TRBV5-5	TGTGCCAGCAGCTTAGGTGTTATGAGCAATCAGCCCCAGCATTTT	CASSLGVMSNQPQHF
TRBJ1-2	-	-	TRBV12-3/TRBV12-4	TGTGCCAGCAGTTTACGACAATCTAACTATGGCTACACCTTC	CASSLRQSNYGYTF
TRBJ1-1	-	many	TRBV7-3	TGTGCCAGCAGCTTTGGGCCGATGGGGAACACTGAAGCTTTCTTT	CASSFGPMGNTEAFF
TRBJ2-5	-	-	TRBV18	TGTGCCAGCTCACCACGACTCACTCGGGGGACCCAGTACTTC	CASSPRLTRGTQYF
TRBJ1-2	-	many	TRBV15	TGTGCCACCAGCCCGGCGATTGGATTCACGGATGGCTACACCTTC	CATSPAIGFTDGYTF
TRBJ1-3	-	many	TRBV6-1	TGTGCCAGTACGGACAGTGGAAACACCATATATTTT	CASTDSGNTIYF
TRBJ2-5	-	many	TRBV28	TGTGCCAGCAGTCCCCTGGGACGGATTAAAGAGACCCAGTACTTC	CASSPLGRIKETQYF
TRBJ1-6	-	many	TRBV12-3/TRBV12-4	TGTGCCAGCAGTTTAAGGGGATATAATTCACCCCTCCACTTT	CASSLRGYNSPLHF
TRBJ1-3	-	many	TRBV20-1	TGCAGTGCTAGTCGGGGTGGAAACACCATATATTTT	CSASRGGNTIYF
TRBJ1-1	TRBD1	-	TRBV20-1	TGCAGTGCTAGAGACCTCGGGACAGGGGGCGCCGGGTGGACTGAAGCTTTCTTT	CSARDLGTGGAGWTEAFF
TRBJ1-3	-	many	TRBV7-2	TGTGCCAGCAGCTCAAAGTGGCCCCACATATATTTT	CASSSKWPHIYF
TRBJ2-7	-	many	TRBV6-5	TGTGCCAGCAGTTACGGGGGGCGGAACTACGAGCAGTACTTC	CASSYGGRNYEQYF
TRBJ2-3	-	-	TRBV3-1	TGTGCCAGCAGCCAAGGGACCACAGATACGCAGTATTTT	CASSQGTTDTQYF
TRBJ2-5	TRBD2	-	TRBV20-1	TGCAGTGCTAAACTAGCGGGGCAAGAGACCCAGTACTTC	CSAKLAGQETQYF
TRBJ2-7	TRBD1	many	TRBV28	TGTGCCAGCAGTGACGACAGGGGTAGGGACGAGCAGTACTTC	CASSDDRGRDEQYF
TRBJ2-2	-	many	TRBV6-4	TGTGCCAGCAGTGACTCCATTGACACCGGGGAGCTGTTTTTT	CASSDSIDTGELFF
TRBJ1-1	-	-	TRBV28	TGTGCCAGCAGTTTGCCATGGAGGAACACTGAAGCTTTCTTT	CASSLPWRNTEAFF
TRBJ2-3	TRBD2	many	TRBV6-1	TGTGCCAGCACGACTAGCGGGGGGGGAACAGATACGCAGTATTTT	CASTTSGGGTDTQYF
TRBJ2-7	-	many	TRBV6-1	TGTGCCAGCTCCGGGCTAACCTACGAGCAGTACTTC	CASSGLTYEQYF
TRBJ2-7	-	many	TRBV5-6	TGTGCCAGCAGTTACGGCGACTCCTACGAGCAGTACTTC	CASSYGDSYEQYF
TRBJ2-3	-	many	TRBV5-5	TGTGCCAGCAGCTTGTGGAGGCTAGGCACAGATACGCAGTATTTT	CASSLWRLGTDTQYF
TRBJ1-1	TRBD1	few	TRBV6-1	TGTGCCAGCAGCGAGGGACAGGGGCCATTGAACACTGAAGCTTTCTTT	CASSEGQGPLNTEAFF
TRBJ1-1	TRBD1	many	TRBV2	TGTGCCAGCACCGACAGGGAAAGTATCACTGAAGCTTTCTTT	CASTDRESITEAFF
TRBJ2-3	TRBD2	many	TRBV7-9	TGTGCCAGCAGCTCGGGGGGGGTTAGCACAGATACGCAGTATTTT	CASSSGGVSTDTQYF
TRBJ2-7	TRBD1	many	TRBV11-3	TGTGCCAGCACCATCACGCTGTCTTGGACAGGGAGTATCTACGAGCAGTACTTC	CASTITLSWTGSIYEQYF
TRBJ2-7	TRBD1	many	TRBV18	TGTGCCAGCTCCCCTCGGCCGGACAGGGGAAACGAGCAGTACTTC	CASSPRPDRGNEQYF